This T cell receptor (beta chain) was sequenced during a study of vaccination and CD4 T cells after COVID-19. Study summary: Cells were stimulated with overlapping spike peptide pools from SARS-CoV-2, HCoV-NL63, HCoV-OC43 and HCoV-229E. Study-level points and caveats: A comparatively limited set of convalescent patients was examined, with no early post-infection timepoints.

This clonotype was seen more than once but under ten times. Its antigen is unidentified. Treatment meaning: approximately 9-day PBMC culture with coronavirus spike peptide pools or control peptides (ViraFEST assay). For ViraFEST, peptide pools expanded antigen-specific T cells, after which the TCRs were sequenced. At days 3 and 7, half the medium was exchanged for fresh IL-2 medium. Researchers used the Oncomine TCR Beta short-read assay to sequence DNA from cultured CD4+ T cells. TCRdb independently ran MiXCR on the PCR reads; one entry per CDR3 protein. The sample comprises under 20,000 distinct CDR3 sequences, 52% of which are singletons, and 8% to 10% rests with the top ten. The CDR3 runs 15 residues.

The receptor comes from a human donor who had recovered from COVID-19. The V gene is TRBV21-1, the J gene TRBJ2-5; the D call of TRBD2 is as the table states it, not checked on the DNA. TRBV21-1 has pseudogene status. The specimen was CD4+ T cells from blood, cultured in vitro. CDR3 amino acids: CASSKFPSGSWAQYF. CDR3 DNA sequence: TGTGCCAGCAGCAAATTCCCTAGCGGGAGTTGGGCCCAGTACTTC.